This section outlines one T cell receptor (beta chain) sequence together with its context. Germline CDR1 SQVTM, CDR2 ANQGSEA. V trimming: 5 bases; J trimming: 2 bases; junction bases outside the gene matches: 11. The CDR3 totals 15 residues. This entry belongs to a study of blood T cell repertoires in COVID-19. In the study overall: The United States, Italy and Spain were the sources of the acute and convalescent COVID-19 samples.

The authors' processing: Estimates of nucleated cell counts were drawn from the amplification of reference gene primers. Here immunoSEQ multiplex PCR was the method, and the copy in TCRdb shows in-frame clones only, minus some. The DNA was the basis for D and trimming; V, J and clone size are from that table. This table holds about 180,000 clones, about 88% found once. The source material was peripheral blood. This chain links TRBV29-1 with TRBJ1-1, with 7 bases that match TRBD1. The clonotype originates from a man in his late teens or twenties who had recovered from COVID-19. The CDR3 protein is CSVYKPGTANTEAFF. CDR3 sequence (DNA): TGCAGCGTTTATAAACCCGGGACAGCAAACACTGAAGCTTTCTTT.